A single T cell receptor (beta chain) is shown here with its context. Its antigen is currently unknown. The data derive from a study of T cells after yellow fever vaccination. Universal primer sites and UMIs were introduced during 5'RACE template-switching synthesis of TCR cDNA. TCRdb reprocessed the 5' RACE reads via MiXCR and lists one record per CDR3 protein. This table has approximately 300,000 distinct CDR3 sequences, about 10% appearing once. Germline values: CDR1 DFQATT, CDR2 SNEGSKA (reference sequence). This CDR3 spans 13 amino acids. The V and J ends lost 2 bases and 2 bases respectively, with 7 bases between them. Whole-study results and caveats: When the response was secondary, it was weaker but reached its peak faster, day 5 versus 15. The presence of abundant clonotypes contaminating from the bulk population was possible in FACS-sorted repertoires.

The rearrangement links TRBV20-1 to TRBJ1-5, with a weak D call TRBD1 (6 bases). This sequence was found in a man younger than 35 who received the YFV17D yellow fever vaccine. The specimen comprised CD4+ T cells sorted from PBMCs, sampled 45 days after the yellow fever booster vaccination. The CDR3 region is CSARRTGNQPQHF. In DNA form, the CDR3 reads TGCAGTGCTAGAAGGACAGGCAATCAGCCCCAGCATTTT.